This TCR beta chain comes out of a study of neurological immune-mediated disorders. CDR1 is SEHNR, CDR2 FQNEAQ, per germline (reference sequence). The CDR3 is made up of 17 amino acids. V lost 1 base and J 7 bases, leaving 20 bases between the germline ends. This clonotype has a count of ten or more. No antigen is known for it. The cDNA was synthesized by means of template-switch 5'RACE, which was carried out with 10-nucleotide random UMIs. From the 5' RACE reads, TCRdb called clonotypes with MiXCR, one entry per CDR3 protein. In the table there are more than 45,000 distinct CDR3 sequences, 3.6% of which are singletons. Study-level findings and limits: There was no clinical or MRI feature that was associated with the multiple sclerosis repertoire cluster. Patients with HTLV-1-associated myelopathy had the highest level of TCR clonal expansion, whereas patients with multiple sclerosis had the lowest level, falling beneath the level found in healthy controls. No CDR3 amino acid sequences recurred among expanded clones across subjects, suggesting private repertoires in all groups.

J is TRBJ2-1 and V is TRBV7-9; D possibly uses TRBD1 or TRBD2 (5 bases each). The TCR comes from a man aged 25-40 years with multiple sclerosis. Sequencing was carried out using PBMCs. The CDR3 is CASSLGVNVGTENEQFF. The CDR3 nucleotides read TGTGCCAGCAGCTTAGGGGTAAACGTGGGGACCGAGAATGAGCAGTTCTTC.